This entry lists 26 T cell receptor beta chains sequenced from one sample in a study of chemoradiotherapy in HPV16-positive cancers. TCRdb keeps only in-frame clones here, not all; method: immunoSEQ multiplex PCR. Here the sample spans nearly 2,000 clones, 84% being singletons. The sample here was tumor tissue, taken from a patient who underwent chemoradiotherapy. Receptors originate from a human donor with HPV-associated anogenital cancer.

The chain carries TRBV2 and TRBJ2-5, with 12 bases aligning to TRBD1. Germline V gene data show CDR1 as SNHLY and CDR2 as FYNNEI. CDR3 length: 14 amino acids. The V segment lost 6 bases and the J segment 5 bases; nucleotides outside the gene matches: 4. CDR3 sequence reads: CASRGTGGVETQYF. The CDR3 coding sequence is TGTGCCAGCAGGGGGACAGGGGGCGTGGAGACCCAGTACTTC.

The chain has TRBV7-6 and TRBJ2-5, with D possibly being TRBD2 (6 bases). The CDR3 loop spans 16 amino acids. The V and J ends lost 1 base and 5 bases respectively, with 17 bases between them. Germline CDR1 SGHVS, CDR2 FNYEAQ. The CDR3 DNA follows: TGTGCCAGCAGCTTAGGGGACTTAGGAAATGGGGAGACCCAGTACTTC. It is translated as CASSLGDLGNGETQYF.

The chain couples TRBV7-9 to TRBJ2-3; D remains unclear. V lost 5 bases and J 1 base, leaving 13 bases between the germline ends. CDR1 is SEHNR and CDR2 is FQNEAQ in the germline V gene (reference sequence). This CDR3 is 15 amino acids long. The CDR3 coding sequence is TGTGCCAGCAGCCTAGACTTGGAGCGCACAGATACGCAGTATTTT. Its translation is CASSLDLERTDTQYF.

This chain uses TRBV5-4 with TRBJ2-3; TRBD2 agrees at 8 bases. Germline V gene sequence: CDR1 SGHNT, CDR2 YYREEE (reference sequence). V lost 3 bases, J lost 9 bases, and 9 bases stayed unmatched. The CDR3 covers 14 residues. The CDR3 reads CASSSTLAGRTQYF. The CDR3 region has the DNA TGTGCCAGCAGCTCGACTTTAGCGGGAAGAACGCAGTATTTT.

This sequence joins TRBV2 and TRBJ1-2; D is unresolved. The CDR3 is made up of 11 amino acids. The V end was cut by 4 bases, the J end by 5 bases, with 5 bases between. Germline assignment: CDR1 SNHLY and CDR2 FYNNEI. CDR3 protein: CASSAQYGYTF. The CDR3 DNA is TGTGCCAGCAGTGCCCAATATGGCTACACCTTC.

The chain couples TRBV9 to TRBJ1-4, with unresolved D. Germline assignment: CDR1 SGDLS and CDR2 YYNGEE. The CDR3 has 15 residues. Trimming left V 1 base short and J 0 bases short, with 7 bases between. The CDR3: CASSVNQATNEKLFF. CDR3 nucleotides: TGTGCCAGCAGCGTAAATCAAGCAACTAATGAAAAACTGTTTTTT.

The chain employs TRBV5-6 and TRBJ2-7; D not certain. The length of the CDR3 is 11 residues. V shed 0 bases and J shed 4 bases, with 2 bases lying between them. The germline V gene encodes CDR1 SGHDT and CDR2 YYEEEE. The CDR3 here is CASSLEYEQYF. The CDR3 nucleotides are TGTGCCAGCAGCTTGGAATACGAGCAGTACTTC.

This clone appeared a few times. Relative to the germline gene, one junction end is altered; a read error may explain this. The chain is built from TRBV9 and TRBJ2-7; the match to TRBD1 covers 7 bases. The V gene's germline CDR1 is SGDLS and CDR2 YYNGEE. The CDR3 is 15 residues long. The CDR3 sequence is CASSAAGGFSSEQYF. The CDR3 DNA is TGTGCCAGCAGCGCAGCAGGGGGATTCTCCTCCGAGCAGTACTTC.

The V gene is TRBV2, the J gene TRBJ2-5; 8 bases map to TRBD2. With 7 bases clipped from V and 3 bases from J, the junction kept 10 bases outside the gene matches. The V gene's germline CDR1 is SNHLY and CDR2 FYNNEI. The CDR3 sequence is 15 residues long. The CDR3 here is CASKSQRGSEETQYF. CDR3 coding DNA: TGTGCCAGCAAGTCCCAGCGGGGGTCAGAAGAGACCCAGTACTTC.

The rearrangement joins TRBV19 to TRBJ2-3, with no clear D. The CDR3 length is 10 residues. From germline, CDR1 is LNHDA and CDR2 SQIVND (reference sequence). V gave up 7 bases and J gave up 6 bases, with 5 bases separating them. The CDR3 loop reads CASNLDTQYF. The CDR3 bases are TGTGCCAGTAATTTGGATACGCAGTATTTT.

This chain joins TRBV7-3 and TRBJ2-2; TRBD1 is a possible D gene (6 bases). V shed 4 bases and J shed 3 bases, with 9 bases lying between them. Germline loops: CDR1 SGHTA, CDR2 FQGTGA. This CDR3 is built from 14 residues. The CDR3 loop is CASSSTGYTGELFF. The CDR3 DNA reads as TGTGCCAGCAGCTCAACAGGGTACACCGGGGAGCTGTTTTTT.

In DNA, the CDR3 is TGTGCCAGCAGCTTTGATTCGACGGGGAGTGAGCAGTTCTTC. Protein sequence: CASSFDSTGSEQFF. The V and J genes are TRBV11-3 and TRBJ2-1, with D tentatively TRBD2 (5 bases). The CDR3 spans 14 residues. The germline V gene encodes CDR1 SGHNT and CDR2 YENEEA. Trimming removed 3 bases at V and 9 bases at J, with 15 bases between.

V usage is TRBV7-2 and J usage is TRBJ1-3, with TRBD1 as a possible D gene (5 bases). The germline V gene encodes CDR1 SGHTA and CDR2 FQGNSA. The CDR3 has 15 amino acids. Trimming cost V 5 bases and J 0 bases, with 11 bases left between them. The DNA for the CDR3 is TGTGCCAGCAGCCCACAGGTCTACTCTGGAAACACCATATATTTT. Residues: CASSPQVYSGNTIYF.

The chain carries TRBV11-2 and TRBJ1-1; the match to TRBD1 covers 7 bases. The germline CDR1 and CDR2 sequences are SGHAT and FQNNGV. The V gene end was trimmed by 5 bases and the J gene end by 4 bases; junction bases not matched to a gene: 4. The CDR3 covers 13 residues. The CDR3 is CASSVDRATEAFF. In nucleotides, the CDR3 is TGTGCCAGCAGCGTCGACAGGGCCACTGAAGCTTTCTTT.

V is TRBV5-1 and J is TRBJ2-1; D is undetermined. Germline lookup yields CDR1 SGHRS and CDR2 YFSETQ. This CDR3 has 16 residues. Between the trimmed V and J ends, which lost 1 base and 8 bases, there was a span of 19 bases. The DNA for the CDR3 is TGCGCCAGCAGCTTGCCAAGGGAAGTCTTTTTCTATGAGCAGTTCTTC. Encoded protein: CASSLPREVFFYEQFF.

CDR3 DNA sequence: TGTGCCAGCAGCCGCACCGGGGGACGGTCAGATACGCAGTATTTT. Translating it yields CASSRTGGRSDTQYF. The genes are TRBV7-3 and TRBJ2-3; D is perhaps TRBD2 (6 bases). V was cut by 5 bases and J by 4 bases, with 16 bases left in between. The length of the CDR3 is 15 residues. Germline lookup yields CDR1 SGHTA and CDR2 FQGTGA.

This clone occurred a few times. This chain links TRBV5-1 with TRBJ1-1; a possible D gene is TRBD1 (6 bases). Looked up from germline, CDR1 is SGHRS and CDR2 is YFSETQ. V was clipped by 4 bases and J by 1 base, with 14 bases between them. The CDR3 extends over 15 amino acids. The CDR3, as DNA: TGCGCCAGCAGCCTCCGGGAAGGGGGGAACACTGAAGCTTTCTTT. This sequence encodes CASSLREGGNTEAFF. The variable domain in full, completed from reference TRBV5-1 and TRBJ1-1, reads KAGVTQTPRYLIKTRGQQVTLSCSPISGHRSVSWYQQTPGQGLQFLFEYFSETQRNKGNFPGRFSGRQFSNSRSEMNVSTLELGDSALYLCASSLREGGNTEAFFGQGTRLTVV.

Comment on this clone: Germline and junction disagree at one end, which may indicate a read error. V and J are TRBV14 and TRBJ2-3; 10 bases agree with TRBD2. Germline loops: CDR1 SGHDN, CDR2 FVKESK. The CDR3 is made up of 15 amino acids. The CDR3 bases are TGTGCCAGCAGCCCCCCATCGGCCTTAGCGGGAGGCTTACTTTTT. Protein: CASSPPSALAGGLLF. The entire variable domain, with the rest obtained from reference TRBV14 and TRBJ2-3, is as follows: EAGVTQFPSHSVIEKGQTVTLRCDPISGHDNLYWYRRVMGKEIKFLLHFVKESKQDESGMPNNRFLAERTGGTYSTLKVQPAELEDSGVYFCASSPPSALAGGLLFGPGTRLTVL.

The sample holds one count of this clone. CDR3 DNA: TGTGCCAGCACTAGCGGGATGTTATCCGAGCAGTACTTC. It yields the protein CASTSGMLSEQYF. The chain is built from TRBV6-1 and TRBJ2-7; TRBD2 agrees at 9 bases. CDR3 size: 13 residues. Germline-derived CDR1 and CDR2 are MNHNS and SASEGT. The trim removed 7 bases at V and 6 bases at J, leaving 7 bases unmatched.

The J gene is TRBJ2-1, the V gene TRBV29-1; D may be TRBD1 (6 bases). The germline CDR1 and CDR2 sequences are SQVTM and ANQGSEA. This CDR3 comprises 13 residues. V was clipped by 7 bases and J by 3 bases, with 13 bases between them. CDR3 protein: CSGSRGNYNEQFF. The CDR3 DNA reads TGCAGCGGGAGCAGGGGAAACTACAATGAGCAGTTCTTC.

The CDR3: CASSLGPEAETQYF. DNA of the CDR3: TGCGCCAGCAGCTTGGGCCCAGAGGCAGAGACCCAGTACTTC. The J gene is TRBJ2-5, the V gene TRBV5-1, with D unclear. The CDR3 spans 14 residues. V was cut by 0 bases and J by 4 bases, with 10 bases left in between. The germline V gene has CDR1 SGHRS and CDR2 YFSETQ.

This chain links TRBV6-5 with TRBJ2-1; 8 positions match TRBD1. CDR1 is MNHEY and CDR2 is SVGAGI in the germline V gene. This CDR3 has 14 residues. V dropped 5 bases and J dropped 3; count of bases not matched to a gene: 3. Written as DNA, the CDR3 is TGTGCCAGCAGTCTTACAGGGGGCTACAATGAGCAGTTCTTC. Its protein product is CASSLTGGYNEQFF.

The CDR3 bases are TGTGCCAGCAGCCAAGTGGGGACAGGCCTCAACTATGGCTACACCTTC. Translated: CASSQVGTGLNYGYTF. The chain couples TRBV4-2 to TRBJ1-2; 8 bases align to TRBD1. Germline lookup yields CDR1 LGHNA and CDR2 YNFKEQ. Trimming at V came to 1 base and at J to 2 bases, leaving 6 bases not matched to a gene. The CDR3 has 16 residues.

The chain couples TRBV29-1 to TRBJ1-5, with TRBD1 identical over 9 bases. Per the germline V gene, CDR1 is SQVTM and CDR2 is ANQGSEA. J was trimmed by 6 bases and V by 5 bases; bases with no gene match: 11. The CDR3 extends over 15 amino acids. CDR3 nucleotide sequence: TGCAGCGTTCGAGCTGATGGGACAGGGAGTCAGCCCCAGCATTTT. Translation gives CSVRADGTGSQPQHF.

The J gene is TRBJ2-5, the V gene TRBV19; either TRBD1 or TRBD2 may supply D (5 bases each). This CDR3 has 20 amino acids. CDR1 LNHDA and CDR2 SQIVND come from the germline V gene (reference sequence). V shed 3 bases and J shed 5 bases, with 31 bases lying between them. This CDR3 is CASSILSRDRVSRRRETQYF. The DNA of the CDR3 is TGTGCCAGTAGTATTCTTTCACGGGACCGGGTGAGTCGAAGACGGGAGACCCAGTACTTC. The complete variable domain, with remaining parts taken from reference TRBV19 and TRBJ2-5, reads DGGITQSPKYLFRKEGQNVTLSCEQNLNHDAMYWYRQDPGQGLRLIYYSQIVNDFQKGDIAEGYSVSREKKESFPLTVTSAQKNPTAFYLCASSILSRDRVSRRRETQYFGPGTRLLVL.

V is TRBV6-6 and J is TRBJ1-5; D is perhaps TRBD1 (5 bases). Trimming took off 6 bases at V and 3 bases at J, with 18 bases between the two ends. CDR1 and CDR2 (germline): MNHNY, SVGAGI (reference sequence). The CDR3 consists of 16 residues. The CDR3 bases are TGTGCCAGCAGCAAGGGACGACGACCCCTCAATCAGCCCCAGCATTTT. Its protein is CASSKGRRPLNQPQHF.